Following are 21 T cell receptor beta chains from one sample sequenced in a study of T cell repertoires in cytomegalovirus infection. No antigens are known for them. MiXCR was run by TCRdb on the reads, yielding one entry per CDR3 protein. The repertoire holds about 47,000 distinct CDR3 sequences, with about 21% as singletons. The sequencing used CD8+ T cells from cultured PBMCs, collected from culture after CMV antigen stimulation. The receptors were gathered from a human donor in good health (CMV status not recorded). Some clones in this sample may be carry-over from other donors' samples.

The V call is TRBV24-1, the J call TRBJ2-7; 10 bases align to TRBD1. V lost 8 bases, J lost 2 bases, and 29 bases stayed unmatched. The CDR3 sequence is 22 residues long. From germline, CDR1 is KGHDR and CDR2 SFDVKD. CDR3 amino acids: CATILSSIEGQGETWITYEQYF. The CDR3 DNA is TGTGCCACCATCTTGAGTTCCATCGAAGGACAGGGGGAAACGTGGATTACCTACGAGCAGTACTTC.

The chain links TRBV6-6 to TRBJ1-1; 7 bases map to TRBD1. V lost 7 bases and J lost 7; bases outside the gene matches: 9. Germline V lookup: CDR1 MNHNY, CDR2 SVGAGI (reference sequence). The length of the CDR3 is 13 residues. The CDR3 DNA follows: TGTGCCAGCACCATACCGGGACAGTTTGAAGCTTTCTTT. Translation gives CASTIPGQFEAFF.

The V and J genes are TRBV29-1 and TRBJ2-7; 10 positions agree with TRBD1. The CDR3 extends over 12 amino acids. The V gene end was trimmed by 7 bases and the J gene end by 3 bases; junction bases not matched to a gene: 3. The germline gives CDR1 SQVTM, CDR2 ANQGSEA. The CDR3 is CSGGDRGYEQYF. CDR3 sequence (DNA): TGCAGCGGCGGGGACAGGGGCTACGAGCAGTACTTC.

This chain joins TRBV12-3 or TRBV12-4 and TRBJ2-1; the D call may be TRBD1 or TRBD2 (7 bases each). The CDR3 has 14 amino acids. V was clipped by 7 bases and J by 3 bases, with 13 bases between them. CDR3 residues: CASTAGGGYNEQFF. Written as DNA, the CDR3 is TGTGCCAGCACCGCAGGGGGGGGCTACAATGAGCAGTTCTTC.

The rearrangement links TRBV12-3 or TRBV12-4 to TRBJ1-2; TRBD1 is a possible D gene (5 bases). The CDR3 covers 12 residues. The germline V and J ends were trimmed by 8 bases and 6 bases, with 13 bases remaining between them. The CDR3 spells CASRGGGDGYTF. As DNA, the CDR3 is TGTGCCAGCCGGGGGGGAGGGGATGGCTACACCTTC.

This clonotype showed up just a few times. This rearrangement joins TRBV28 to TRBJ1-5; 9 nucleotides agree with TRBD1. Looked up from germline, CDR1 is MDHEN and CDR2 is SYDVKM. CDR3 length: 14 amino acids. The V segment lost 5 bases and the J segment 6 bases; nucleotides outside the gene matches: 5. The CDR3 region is CASSRQGGAQPQHF. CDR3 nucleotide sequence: TGTGCCAGCAGTCGACAGGGGGGCGCTCAGCCCCAGCATTTT.

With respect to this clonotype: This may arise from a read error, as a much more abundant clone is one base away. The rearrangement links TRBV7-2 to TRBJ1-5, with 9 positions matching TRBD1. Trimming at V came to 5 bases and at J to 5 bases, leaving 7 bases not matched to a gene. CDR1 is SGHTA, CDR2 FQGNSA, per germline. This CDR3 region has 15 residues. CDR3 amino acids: CTSSEGQGAYQPQHF. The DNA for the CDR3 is TGTACCAGCAGCGAGGGACAGGGTGCGTATCAGCCCCAGCATTTT.

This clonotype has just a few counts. The CDR3 DNA follows: TGCAGTGCTACGAGGACTAGCGGGACGTTCATCAATGAGCAGTTCTTC. This translates into CSATRTSGTFINEQFF. This rearrangement joins TRBV20-1 to TRBJ2-1, with 12 bases matching TRBD2. V lost 4 bases, J lost 6 bases, and 10 bases stayed unmatched. The CDR3 is made up of 16 amino acids. The V gene's germline CDR1 is DFQATT and CDR2 SNEGSKA (reference sequence).

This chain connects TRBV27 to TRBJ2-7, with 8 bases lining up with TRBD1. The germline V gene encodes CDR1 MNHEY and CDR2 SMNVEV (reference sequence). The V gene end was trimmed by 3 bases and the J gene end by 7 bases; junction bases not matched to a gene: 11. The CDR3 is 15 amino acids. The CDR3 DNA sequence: TGTGCCAGCAGTTTGTCAGGGGGCGCAATAAGGGAGCAGTACTTC. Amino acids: CASSLSGGAIREQYF.

Here the CDR3 reads CASTEGGHTSYEQYF. CDR3 nucleotides: TGTGCCAGCACCGAGGGGGGACATACCTCCTACGAGCAGTACTTC. The rearrangement uses TRBV6-2 or TRBV6-3 and TRBJ2-7; D assignment may be TRBD1 or TRBD2 (6 bases each). Germline CDR1 and CDR2: MNHEY and SVGEGT. The length of the CDR3 is 15 residues. The V gene lost 7 bases and the J gene lost 0 bases, with 16 bases spanning the gap.

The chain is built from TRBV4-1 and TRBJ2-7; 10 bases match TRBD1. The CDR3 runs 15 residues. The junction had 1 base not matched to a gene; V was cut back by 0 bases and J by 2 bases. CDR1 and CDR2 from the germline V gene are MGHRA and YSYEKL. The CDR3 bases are TGCGCCAGCAGCCAAGAGACAGGGGGCCCCTACGAGCAGTACTTC. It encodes CASSQETGGPYEQYF.

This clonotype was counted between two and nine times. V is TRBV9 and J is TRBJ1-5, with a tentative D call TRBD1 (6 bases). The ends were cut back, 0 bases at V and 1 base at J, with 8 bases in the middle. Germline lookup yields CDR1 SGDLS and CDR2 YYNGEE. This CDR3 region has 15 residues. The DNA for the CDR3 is TGTGCCAGCAGCGTAGGGGGGGCGAGCAATCAGCCCCAGCATTTT. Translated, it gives CASSVGGASNQPQHF.

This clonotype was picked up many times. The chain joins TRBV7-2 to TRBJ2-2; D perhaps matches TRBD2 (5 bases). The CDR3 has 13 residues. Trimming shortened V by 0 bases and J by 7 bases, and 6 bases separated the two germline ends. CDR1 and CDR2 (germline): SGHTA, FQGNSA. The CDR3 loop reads CASSLAGSGELFF. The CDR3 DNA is TGTGCCAGCAGCTTAGCGGGGAGCGGGGAGCTGTTTTTT.

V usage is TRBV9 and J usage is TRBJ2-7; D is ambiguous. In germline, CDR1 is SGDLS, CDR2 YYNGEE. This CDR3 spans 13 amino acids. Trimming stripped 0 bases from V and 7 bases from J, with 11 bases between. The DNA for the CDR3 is TGTGCCAGCAGCGTAGGACAAGCCTCTGAGCAGTACTTC. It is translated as CASSVGQASEQYF.

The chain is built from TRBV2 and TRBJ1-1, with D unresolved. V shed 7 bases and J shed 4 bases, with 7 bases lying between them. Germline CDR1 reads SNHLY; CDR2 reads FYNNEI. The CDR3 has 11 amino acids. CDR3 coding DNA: TGTGCCAGCACAGCGGCCACTGAAGCTTTCTTT. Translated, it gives CASTAATEAFF.

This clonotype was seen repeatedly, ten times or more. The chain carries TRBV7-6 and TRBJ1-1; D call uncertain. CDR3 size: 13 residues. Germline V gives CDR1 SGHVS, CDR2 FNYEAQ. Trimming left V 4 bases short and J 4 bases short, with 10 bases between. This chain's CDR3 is CASSSFLATEAFF. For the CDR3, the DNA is TGTGCCAGCAGCTCCTTCTTGGCCACTGAAGCTTTCTTT.

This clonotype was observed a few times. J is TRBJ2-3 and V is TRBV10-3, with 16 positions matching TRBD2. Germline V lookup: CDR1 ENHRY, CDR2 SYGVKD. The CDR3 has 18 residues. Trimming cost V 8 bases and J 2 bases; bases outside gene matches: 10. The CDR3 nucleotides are TGTGCCATCGCCGGCTCCGGGACTAGCGGGGGGGACACAGATACGCAGTATTTT. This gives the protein CAIAGSGTSGGDTDTQYF.

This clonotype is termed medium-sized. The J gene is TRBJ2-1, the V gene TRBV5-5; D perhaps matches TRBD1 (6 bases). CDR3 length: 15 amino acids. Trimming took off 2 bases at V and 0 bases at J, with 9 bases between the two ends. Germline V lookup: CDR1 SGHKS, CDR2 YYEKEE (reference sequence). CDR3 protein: CASSLQGNSYNEQFF. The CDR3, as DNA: TGTGCCAGCAGCTTACAGGGCAACTCCTACAATGAGCAGTTCTTC.

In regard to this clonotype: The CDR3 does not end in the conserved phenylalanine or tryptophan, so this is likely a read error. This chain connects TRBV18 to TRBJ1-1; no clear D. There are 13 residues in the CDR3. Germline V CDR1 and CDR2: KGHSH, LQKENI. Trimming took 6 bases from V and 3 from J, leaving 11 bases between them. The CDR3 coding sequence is TGTGCCAGCTCCGTGGTCAGAGACACTGAAGCTTTCCTT. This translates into CASSVVRDTEAFL.

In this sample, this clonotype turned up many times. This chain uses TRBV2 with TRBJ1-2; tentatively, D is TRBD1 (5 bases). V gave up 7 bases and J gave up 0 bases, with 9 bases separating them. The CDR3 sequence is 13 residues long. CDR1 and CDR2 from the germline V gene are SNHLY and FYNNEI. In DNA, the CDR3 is TGTGCCAGCATCGACAGAGCTAACTATGGCTACACCTTC. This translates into CASIDRANYGYTF. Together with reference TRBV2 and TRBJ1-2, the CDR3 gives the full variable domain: EPEVTQTPSHQVTQMGQEVILRCVPISNHLYFYWYRQILGQKVEFLVSFYNNEISEKSEIFDDQFSVERPDGSNFTLKIRSTKLEDSAMYFCASIDRANYGYTFGSGTRLTVV.

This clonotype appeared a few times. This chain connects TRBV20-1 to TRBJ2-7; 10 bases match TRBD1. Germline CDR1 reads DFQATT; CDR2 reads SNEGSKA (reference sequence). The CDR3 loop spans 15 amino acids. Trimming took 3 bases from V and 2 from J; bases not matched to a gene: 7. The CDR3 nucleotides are TGCAGTGCTAGGGCGGTAGGGACAGGGGCCTACGAGCAGTACTTC. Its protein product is CSARAVGTGAYEQYF.